Listed below are T cell receptor beta chains from one sample, sequenced in a study of OX40 agonist ivuxolimab in advanced cancers. Generated by immunoSEQ multiplex PCR, the TCRdb table keeps only in-frame clones and is missing some. The sample shows about 56,000 clones, approximately 83% of them seen only once. The sample here was CD4+ or CD8+ T cells sorted from blood, taken in a trial of the OX40 agonist ivuxolimab. All receptors come from an adult with an advanced solid tumor such as melanoma, head and neck, liver or kidney cancer. Both conserved end residues are part of each CDR3. D genes are given only for firm matches. Only some rows state a clone size, as once, few, many or a class for expanded clones.

CDR3 protein,CDR3 DNA,J gene,clone size,V gene,D gene
CASSRDRGFYGYTF,TGTGCCAGCAGCCGGGACAGGGGATTCTATGGCTACACCTTC,TRBJ1-2,.,TRBV5-8,TRBD1
CASSGDRDNEQFF,TGTGCCAGCAGCGGGGACCGCGACAATGAGCAGTTCTTC,TRBJ2-1,.,TRBV11-3,.
CASSRQGAIPYEQYF,TGTGCCAGCAGCCGCCAGGGGGCGATACCCTACGAGCAGTACTTC,TRBJ2-7,.,TRBV7-2,TRBD1
CASSTASGHYEQYF,TGTGCCAGCAGCACAGCTAGCGGCCACTACGAGCAGTACTTC,TRBJ2-7,.,TRBV21-1,.
CASSKEDRVTSYEQYF,TGTGCCAGCAGCAAAGAGGACAGGGTGACGTCCTACGAGCAGTACTTC,TRBJ2-7,.,TRBV21-1,.
CAWSVGGNYEQYF,TGTGCCTGGAGTGTCGGGGGAAACTACGAGCAGTACTTC,TRBJ2-7,.,TRBV30,.
CASRGDSLPQETQYF,TGCGCCAGCAGAGGGGACAGTCTACCACAAGAGACCCAGTACTTC,TRBJ2-5,.,TRBV5-1,TRBD1
CASRAGGPGYTF,TGTGCCAGCCGGGCCGGAGGCCCTGGCTACACCTTC,TRBJ1-2,.,TRBV9,.
CASRGRERLYGYTF,TGTGCCAGCAGGGGCAGAGAGCGACTCTATGGCTACACCTTC,TRBJ1-2,.,TRBV6-5,.
CASSFPGGGNQPQHF,TGTGCCAGCAGTTTTCCAGGGGGGGGCAATCAGCCCCAGCATTTT,TRBJ1-5,large,TRBV28,TRBD1
CASSRDRVSYEQYF,TGTGCCAGCTCACGAGACAGGGTCTCCTACGAGCAGTACTTC,TRBJ2-7,.,TRBV18,TRBD1
CASRPAGNEQFF,TGTGCCAGTCGCCCAGCGGGCAATGAGCAGTTCTTC,TRBJ2-1,.,TRBV19,.
CASSLLQANTEAFF,TGCGCCAGCAGCTTGCTACAGGCAAACACTGAAGCTTTCTTT,TRBJ1-1,.,TRBV5-1,.
CASSIDRSQPQHF,TGTGCCAGTAGTATAGATCGGTCCCAGCCCCAGCATTTT,TRBJ1-5,.,TRBV19,.
CASSIGPALNIQYF,TGTGCCAGTAGTATCGGTCCAGCTTTAAACATTCAGTACTTC,TRBJ2-4,once,TRBV19,.
CAWRRGTNEKLFF,TGTGCCTGGAGGCGGGGGACTAATGAAAAACTGTTTTTT,TRBJ1-4,.,TRBV30,.
CASSLNAQGSDTGELFF,TGTGCCAGCAGCTTAAACGCCCAGGGGTCGGACACCGGGGAGCTGTTTTTT,TRBJ2-2,once,TRBV7-2,.
CASSLNADSNSPLHF,TGCGCCAGCAGCTTGAACGCCGACAGTAATTCACCCCTCCACTTT,TRBJ1-6,.,TRBV5-1,.
CASSPGLADSYEQYF,TGTGCCAGCAGCCCGGGACTAGCGGACTCCTACGAGCAGTACTTC,TRBJ2-7,.,TRBV7-4,TRBD2
CASSTLGDSNQPQHF,TGTGCCAGTAGTACCCTAGGGGATAGCAATCAGCCCCAGCATTTT,TRBJ1-5,.,TRBV19,.
CASSGTRGHEQFF,TGTGCCAGCAGCGGGACTAGGGGACATGAGCAGTTCTTC,TRBJ2-1,.,TRBV6-5,TRBD2
CASSLSTVSTGELFF,TGCGCCAGCAGCTTATCAACAGTTAGCACCGGGGAGCTGTTTTTT,TRBJ2-2,.,TRBV5-1,.
CASSERFRFRDGESGYTF,TGTGCCAGCAGTGAACGCTTTAGGTTTCGGGACGGGGAAAGTGGCTACACCTTC,TRBJ1-2,.,TRBV6-1,.
CASSLSLYEQYF,TGTGCCAGCTCCCTCTCCCTATACGAGCAGTACTTC,TRBJ2-7,.,TRBV18,.